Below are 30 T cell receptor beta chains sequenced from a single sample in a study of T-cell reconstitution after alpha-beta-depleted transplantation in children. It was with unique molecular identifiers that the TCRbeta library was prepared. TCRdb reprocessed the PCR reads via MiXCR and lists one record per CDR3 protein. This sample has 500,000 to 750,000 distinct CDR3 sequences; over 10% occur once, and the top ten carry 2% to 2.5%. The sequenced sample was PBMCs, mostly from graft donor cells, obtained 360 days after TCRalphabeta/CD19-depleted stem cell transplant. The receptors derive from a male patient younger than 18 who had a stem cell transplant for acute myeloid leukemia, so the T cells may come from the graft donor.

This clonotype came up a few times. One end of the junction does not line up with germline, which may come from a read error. The CDR3 bases are TGTGCCAGCAGTTCCGCGGTAGACCTTTTC. It encodes CASSSAVDLF. J is TRBJ2-7 and V is TRBV27; D not resolved. The CDR3 extends over 10 amino acids. Germline V gene lookup returns CDR1 MNHEY and CDR2 SMNVEV (reference sequence).

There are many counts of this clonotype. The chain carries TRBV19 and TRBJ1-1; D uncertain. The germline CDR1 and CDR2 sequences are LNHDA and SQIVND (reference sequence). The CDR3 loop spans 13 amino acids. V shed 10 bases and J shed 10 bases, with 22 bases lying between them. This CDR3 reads CATLPGSAIGAFF. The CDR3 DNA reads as TGTGCCACCCTACCTGGGTCCGCAATCGGAGCTTTCTTT. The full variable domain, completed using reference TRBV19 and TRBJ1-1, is DGGITQSPKYLFRKEGQNVTLSCEQNLNHDAMYWYRQDPGQGLRLIYYSQIVNDFQKGDIAEGYSVSREKKESFPLTVTSAQKNPTAFYLCATLPGSAIGAFFGQGTRLTVV.

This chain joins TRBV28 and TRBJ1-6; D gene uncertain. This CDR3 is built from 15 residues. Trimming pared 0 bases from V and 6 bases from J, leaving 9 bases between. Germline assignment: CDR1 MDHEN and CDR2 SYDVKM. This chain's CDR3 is CASSLWTSGNSPLHF. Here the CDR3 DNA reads TGTGCCAGCAGTTTATGGACCTCGGGTAATTCACCCCTCCACTTT.

The CDR3 protein is CASSLGLAGRKREFF. As DNA, the CDR3 is TGTGCCAGCAGTTTAGGACTAGCGGGACGTAAAAGGGAGTTCTTC. This sequence joins TRBV27 and TRBJ2-1, with TRBD2 identical over 12 bases. V lost 2 bases to trimming and J lost 14 bases; unmatched junction nucleotides: 10. This CDR3 region has 15 residues. Germline loops: CDR1 MNHEY, CDR2 SMNVEV (reference sequence).

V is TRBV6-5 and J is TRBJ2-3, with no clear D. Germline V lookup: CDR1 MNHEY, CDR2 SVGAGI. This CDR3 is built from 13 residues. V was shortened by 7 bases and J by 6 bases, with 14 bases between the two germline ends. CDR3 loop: CASTPTARDTQYF. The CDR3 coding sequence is TGTGCCAGCACCCCTACGGCCAGGGATACGCAGTATTTT.

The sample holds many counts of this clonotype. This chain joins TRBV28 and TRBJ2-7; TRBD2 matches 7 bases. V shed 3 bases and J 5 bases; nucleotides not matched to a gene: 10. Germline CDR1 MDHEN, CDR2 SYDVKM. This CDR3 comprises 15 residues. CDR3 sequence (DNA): TGTGCCAGCAGTTTTGTGGGGAAGACTAGCAACGAGCAGTACTTC. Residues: CASSFVGKTSNEQYF.

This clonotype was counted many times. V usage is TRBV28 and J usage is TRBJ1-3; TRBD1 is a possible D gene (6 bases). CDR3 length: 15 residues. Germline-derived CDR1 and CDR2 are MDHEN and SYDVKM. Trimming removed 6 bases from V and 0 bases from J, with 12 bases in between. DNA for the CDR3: TGTGCCAGCAGCCCCAGGGACAACTCTGGAAACACCATATATTTT. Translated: CASSPRDNSGNTIYF.

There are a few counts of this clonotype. The CDR3 spells CASSLGTGWRSQFF. In DNA, the CDR3 is TGTGCCAGCAGTTTGGGGACAGGGTGGAGATCTCAGTTCTTC. V usage is TRBV28 and J usage is TRBJ2-1; 9 bases fit TRBD1. V gave up 3 bases and J gave up 13 bases; unmatched junction bases: 10. CDR3 size: 14 residues. Germline values: CDR1 MDHEN, CDR2 SYDVKM.

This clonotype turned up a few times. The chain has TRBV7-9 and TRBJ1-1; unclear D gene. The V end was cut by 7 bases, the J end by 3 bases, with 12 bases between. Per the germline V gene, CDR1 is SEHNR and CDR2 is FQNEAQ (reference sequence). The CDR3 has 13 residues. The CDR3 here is CASTIGWDTEAFF. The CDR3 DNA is TGTGCCAGCACCATTGGGTGGGACACTGAAGCTTTCTTT.

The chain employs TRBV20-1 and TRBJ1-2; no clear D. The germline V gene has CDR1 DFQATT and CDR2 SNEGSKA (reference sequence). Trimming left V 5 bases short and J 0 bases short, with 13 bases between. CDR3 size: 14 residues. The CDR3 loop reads CSARAAVSNYGYTF. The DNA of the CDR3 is TGCAGTGCTCGTGCAGCGGTCTCTAACTATGGCTACACCTTC.

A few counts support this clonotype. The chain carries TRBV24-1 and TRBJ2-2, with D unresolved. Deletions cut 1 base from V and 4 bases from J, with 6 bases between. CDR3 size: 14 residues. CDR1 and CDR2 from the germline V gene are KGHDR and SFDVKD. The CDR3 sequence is CATSDLAATGELFF. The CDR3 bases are TGTGCCACCAGTGATTTAGCAGCCACCGGGGAGCTGTTTTTT.

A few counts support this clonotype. The CDR3 loop reads CSAVGPTDTQYF. The CDR3 nucleotides are TGCAGTGCGGTGGGGCCCACAGATACGCAGTATTTT. This chain links TRBV20-1 with TRBJ2-3; D may be TRBD1 (5 bases). CDR1 DFQATT and CDR2 SNEGSKA come from the germline V gene (reference sequence). This CDR3 is 12 amino acids long. Between the trimmed V and J ends, which lost 6 bases and 2 bases, there was a span of 9 bases.

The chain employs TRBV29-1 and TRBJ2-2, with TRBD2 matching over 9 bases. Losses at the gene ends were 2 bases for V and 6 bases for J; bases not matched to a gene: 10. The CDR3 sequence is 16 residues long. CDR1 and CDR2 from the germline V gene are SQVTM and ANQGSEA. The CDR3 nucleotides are TGCAGCGTTGAAAAGGGGCGCGGGAGGGCCCCCGGGGAGCTGTTTTTT. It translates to CSVEKGRGRAPGELFF.

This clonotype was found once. The CDR3 DNA is TGCGGGGGGCTAGCAACGAACACCGGGGAGCTGTTTTTT. This gives the protein CGGLATNTGELFF. The chain employs TRBV29-1 and TRBJ2-2; D possibly uses TRBD1 or TRBD2 (6 bases each). The germline V gene encodes CDR1 SQVTM and CDR2 ANQGSEA. The CDR3 loop spans 13 amino acids.

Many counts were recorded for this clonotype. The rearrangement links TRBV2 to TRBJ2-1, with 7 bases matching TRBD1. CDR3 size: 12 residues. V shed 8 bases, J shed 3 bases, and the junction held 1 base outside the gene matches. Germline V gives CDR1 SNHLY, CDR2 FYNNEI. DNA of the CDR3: TGTGCCAGCGGGACAGTCTACAATGAGCAGTTCTTC. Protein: CASGTVYNEQFF.

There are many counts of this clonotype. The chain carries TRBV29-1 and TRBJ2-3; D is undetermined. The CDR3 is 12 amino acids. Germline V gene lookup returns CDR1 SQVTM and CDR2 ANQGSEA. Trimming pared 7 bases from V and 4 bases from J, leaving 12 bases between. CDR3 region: CSATATADTQYF. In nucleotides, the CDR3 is TGCAGCGCCACAGCAACGGCAGATACGCAGTATTTT.

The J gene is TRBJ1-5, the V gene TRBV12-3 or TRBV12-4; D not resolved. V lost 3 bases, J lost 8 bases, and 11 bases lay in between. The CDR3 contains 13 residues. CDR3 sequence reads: CASSFGWLEPQHF. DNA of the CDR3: TGTGCCAGCAGTTTCGGGTGGCTGGAGCCCCAGCATTTT.

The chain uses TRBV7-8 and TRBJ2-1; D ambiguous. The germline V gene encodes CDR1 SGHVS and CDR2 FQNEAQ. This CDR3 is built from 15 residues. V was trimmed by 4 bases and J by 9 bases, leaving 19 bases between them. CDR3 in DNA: TGTGCCAGCAGCTCCAGCCCCGAAATAGCCCGTGAGCAGTTCTTC. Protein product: CASSSSPEIAREQFF. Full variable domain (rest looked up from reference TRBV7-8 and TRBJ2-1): GAGVSQSPRYKVAKRGQDVALRCDPISGHVSLFWYQQALGQGPEFLTYFQNEAQLDKSGLPSDRFFAERPEGSVSTLKIQRTQQEDSAVYLCASSSSPEIAREQFFGPGTRLTVL.

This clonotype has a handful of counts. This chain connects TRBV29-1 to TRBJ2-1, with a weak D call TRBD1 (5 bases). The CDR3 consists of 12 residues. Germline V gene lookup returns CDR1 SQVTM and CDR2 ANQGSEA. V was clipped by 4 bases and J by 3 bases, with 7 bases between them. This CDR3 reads CSVGQGYNEQFF. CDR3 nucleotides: TGCAGCGTTGGGCAGGGCTACAATGAGCAGTTCTTC.

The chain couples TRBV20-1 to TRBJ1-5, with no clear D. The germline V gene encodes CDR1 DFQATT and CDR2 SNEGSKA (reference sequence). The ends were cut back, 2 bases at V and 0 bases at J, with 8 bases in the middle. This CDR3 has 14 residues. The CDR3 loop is CSARNANSNQPQHF. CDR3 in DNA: TGCAGTGCTAGAAACGCAAATAGCAATCAGCCCCAGCATTTT.

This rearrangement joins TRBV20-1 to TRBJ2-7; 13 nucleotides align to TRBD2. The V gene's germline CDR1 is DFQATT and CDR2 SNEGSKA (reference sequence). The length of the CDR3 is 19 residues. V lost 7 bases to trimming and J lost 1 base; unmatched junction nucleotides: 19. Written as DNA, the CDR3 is TGCAGTGTTACAGACCCATGGACTAGCGGGAGTAGAGGGTCCTACGAGCAGTACTTC. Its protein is CSVTDPWTSGSRGSYEQYF.

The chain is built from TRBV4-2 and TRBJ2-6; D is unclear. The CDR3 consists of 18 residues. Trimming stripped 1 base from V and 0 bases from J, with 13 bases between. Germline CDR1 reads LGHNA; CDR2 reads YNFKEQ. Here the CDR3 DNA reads TGTGCCAGCAGCCAAGTCGGCGGCCTAGGCTCTGGGGCCAACGTCCTGACTTTC. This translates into CASSQVGGLGSGANVLTF.

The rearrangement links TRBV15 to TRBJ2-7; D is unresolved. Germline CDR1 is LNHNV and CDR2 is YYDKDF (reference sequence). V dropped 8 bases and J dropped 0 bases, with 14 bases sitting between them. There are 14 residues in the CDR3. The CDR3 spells CATSPLALSYEQYF. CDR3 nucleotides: TGTGCCACCTCCCCCCTGGCGCTCTCCTACGAGCAGTACTTC.

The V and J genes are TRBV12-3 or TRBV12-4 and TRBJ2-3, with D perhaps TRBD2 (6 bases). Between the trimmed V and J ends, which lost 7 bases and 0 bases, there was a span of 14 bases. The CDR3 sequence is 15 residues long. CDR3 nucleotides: TGTGCCAGCATCGTAGCGGATACTAGCACAGATACGCAGTATTTT. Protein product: CASIVADTSTDTQYF.

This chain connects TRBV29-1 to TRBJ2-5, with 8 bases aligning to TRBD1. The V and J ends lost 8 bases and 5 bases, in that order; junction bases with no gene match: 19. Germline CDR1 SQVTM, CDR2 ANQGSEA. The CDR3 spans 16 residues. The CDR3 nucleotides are TGCAGCTCGTGGACAGGGCCGACGCGAAGGGGGGAGACCCAGTACTTC. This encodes CSSWTGPTRRGETQYF.

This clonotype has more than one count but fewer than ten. The CDR3 spells CSARRGGQLYEQYF. The CDR3 DNA sequence: TGCAGTGCTAGACGGGGGGGGCAACTATACGAGCAGTACTTC. This chain connects TRBV20-1 to TRBJ2-7, with 8 bases that match TRBD2. Germline trimming cut 2 bases from V and 4 bases from J; bases unmatched to any gene: 7. The CDR3 length is 14 residues. The germline V gene has CDR1 DFQATT and CDR2 SNEGSKA (reference sequence).

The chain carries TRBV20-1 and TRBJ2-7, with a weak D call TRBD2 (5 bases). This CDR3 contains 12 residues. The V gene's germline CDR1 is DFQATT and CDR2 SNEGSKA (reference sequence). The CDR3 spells CSGNLRTYEQYF. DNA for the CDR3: TGCAGCGGGAACCTACGGACGTACGAGCAGTACTTC.

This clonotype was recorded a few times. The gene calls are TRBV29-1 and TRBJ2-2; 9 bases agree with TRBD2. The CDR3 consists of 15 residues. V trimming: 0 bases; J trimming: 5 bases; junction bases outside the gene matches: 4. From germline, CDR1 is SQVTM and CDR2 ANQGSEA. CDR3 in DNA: TGCAGCGTTGAAGAAACTAGCGGGCTGACCGGGGAGCTGTTTTTT. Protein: CSVEETSGLTGELFF.

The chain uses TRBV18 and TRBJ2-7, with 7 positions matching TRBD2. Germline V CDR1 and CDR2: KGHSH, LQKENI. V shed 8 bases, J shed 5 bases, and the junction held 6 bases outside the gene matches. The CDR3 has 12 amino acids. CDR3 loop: CASALRGDEQYF. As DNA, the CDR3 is TGTGCCAGCGCATTACGGGGGGACGAGCAGTACTTC.

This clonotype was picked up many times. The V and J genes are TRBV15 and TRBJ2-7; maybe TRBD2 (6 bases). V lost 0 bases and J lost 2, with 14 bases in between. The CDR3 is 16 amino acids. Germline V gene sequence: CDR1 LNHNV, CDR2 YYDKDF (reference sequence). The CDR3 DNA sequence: TGTGCCACCAGCAGAGATGCGGAGGGGATCGCCTACGAGCAGTACTTC. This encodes CATSRDAEGIAYEQYF.